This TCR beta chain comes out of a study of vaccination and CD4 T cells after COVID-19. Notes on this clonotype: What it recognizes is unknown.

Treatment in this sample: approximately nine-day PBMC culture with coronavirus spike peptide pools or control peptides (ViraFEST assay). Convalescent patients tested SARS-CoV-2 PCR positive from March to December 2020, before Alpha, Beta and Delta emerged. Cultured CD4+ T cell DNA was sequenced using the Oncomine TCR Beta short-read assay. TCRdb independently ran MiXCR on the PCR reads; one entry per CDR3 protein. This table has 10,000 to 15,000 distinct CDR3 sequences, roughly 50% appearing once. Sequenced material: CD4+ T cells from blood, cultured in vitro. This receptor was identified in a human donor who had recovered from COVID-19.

CDR3: CASRPSAGLNSPLHF. The CDR3, as DNA: TGTGCCAGCCGTCCCTCCGCAGGACTAAATTCACCCCTCCACTTT. The chain joins TRBV6-4 to TRBJ1-6, with D uncertain. Trimming cost V 8 bases and J 7 bases, with 18 bases left between them. The CDR3 contains 15 residues. Per germline, CDR1 MRHNA and CDR2 SNTAGT.